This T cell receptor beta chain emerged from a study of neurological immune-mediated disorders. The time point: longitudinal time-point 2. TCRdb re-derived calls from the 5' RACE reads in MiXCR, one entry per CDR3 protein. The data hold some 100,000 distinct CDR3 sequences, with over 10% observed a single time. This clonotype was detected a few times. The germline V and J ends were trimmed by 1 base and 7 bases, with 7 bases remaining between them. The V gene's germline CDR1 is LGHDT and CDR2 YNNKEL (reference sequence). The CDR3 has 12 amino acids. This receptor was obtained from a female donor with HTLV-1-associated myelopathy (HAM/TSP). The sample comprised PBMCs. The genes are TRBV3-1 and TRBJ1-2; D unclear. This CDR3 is CASSQAGVGYTF. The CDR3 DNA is TGTGCCAGCAGCCAAGCCGGGGTTGGCTACACCTTC.